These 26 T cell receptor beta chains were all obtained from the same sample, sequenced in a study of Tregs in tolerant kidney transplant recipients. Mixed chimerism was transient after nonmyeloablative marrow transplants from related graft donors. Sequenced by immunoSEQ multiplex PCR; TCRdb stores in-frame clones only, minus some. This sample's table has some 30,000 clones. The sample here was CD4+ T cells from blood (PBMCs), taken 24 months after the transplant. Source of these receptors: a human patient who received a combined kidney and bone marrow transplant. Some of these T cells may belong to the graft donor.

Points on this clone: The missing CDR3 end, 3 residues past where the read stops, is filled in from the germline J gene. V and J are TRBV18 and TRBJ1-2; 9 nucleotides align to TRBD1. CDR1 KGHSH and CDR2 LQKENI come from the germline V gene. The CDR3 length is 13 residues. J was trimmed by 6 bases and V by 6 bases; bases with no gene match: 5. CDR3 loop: CASSRTGENGYTF. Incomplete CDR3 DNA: TGTGCCAGCTCCCGGACAGGGGAAAATGGC.

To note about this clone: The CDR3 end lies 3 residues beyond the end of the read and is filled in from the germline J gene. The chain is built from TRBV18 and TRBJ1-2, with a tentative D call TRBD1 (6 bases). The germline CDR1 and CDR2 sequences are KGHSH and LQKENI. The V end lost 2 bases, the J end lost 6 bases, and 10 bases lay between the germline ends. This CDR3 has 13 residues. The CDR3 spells CASSPNREDGYTF. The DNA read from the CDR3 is TGTGCCAGCTCACCAAACAGGGAGGATGGC.

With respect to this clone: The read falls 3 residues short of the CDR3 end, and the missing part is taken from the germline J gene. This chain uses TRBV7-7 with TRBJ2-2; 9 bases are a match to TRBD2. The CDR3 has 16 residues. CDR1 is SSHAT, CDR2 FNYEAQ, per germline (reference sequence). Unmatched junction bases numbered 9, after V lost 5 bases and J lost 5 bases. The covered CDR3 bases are TGTGCCAGCAGCGTGGCGGGACTAGCAGAAACCGGGGAG. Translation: CASSVAGLAETGE. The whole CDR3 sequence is CASSVAGLAETGELFF.

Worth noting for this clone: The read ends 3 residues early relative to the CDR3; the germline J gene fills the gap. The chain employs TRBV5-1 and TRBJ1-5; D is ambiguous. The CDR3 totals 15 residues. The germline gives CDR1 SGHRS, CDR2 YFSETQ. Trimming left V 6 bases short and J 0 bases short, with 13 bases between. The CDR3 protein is CASTKPTYSNQPQHF. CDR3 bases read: TGCGCCAGCACCAAGCCGACATATAGCAATCAGCCC.

The DNA read from the CDR3 is TGTGCCAGCATCCCCATCACGGGGAACAATTCACCC. This sequence encodes CASIPITGNNSP. The CDR3 reads in full as CASIPITGNNSPLHF. The chain uses TRBV2 and TRBJ1-6; D call uncertain. The missing CDR3 end, 3 residues past where the read stops, is filled in from the germline J gene. The V end was cut by 7 bases, the J end by 7 bases, with 17 bases between. CDR1 and CDR2 (germline): SNHLY, FYNNEI. There are 15 residues in the CDR3.

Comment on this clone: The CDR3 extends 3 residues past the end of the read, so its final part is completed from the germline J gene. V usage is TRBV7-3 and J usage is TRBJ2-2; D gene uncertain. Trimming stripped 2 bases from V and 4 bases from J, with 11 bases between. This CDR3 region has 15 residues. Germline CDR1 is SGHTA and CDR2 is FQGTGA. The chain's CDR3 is CASSLFGLATGELFF. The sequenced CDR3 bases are TGTGCCAGCAGCTTATTCGGGTTAGCCACCGGGGAG. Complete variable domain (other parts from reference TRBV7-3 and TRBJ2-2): GAGVSQTPSNKVTEKGKYVELRCDPISGHTALYWYRQSLGQGPEFLIYFQGTGAADDSGLPNDRFFAVRPEGSVSTLKIQRTERGDSAVYLCASSLFGLATGELFFGEGSRLTVL.

The sequenced CDR3 bases are TGTGCCAGCAGCTTGGTGACGACAGTGCCTTTTGAA. Translation: CASSLVTTVPFE. Given in full, the CDR3 is CASSLVTTVPFEAFF. This rearrangement joins TRBV5-6 to TRBJ1-1; maybe TRBD1 (5 bases). The read finishes 3 residues shy of the CDR3 end, and the germline J gene is used to complete it. V lost 0 bases and J 7 bases, leaving 16 bases between the germline ends. This CDR3 has 15 residues. CDR1 and CDR2 from the germline V gene are SGHDT and YYEEEE.

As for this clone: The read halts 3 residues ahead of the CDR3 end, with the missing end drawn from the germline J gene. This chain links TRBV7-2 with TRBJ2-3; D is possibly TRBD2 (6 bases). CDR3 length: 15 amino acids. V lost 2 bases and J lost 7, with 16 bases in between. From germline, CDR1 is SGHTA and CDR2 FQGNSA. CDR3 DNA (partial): TGTGCCAGCAGCTTATCGGGCGGGGCTGGGAATACG. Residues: CASSLSGGAGNT. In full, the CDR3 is CASSLSGGAGNTQYF.

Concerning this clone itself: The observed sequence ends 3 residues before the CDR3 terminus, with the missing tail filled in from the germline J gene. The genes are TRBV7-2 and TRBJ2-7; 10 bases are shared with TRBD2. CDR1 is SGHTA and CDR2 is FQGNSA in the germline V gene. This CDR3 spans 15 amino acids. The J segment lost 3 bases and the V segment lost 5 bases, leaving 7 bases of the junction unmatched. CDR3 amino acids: CASSPRTSGFYEQYF. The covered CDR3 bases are TGTGCCAGCAGCCCCCGGACTAGCGGATTCTACGAG.

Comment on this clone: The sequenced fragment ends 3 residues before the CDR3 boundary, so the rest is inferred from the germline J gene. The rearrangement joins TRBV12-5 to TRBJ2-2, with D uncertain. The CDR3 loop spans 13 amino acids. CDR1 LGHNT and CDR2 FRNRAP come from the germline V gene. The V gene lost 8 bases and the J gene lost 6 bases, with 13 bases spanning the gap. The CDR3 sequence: CASTLSAAGELFF. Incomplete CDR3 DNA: TGTGCTAGTACCCTCTCCGCGGCCGGGGAG.

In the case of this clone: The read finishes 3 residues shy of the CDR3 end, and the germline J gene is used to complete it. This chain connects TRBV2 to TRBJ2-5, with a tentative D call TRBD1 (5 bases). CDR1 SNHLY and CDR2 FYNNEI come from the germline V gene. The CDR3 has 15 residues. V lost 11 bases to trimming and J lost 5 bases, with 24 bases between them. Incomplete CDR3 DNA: TGTGCCGGAGAGATTCAGGGAAATATATGGGAGACC. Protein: CAGEIQGNIWET. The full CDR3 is CAGEIQGNIWETQYF.

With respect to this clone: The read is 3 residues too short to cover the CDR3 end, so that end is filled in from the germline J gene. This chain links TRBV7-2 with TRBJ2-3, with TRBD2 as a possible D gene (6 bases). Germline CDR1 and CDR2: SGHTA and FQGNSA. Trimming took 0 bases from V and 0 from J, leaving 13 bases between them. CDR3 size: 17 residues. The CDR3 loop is CASSLAAAGLSTDTQYF. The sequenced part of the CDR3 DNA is TGTGCCAGCAGCTTAGCGGCCGCGGGACTTAGCACAGATACG.

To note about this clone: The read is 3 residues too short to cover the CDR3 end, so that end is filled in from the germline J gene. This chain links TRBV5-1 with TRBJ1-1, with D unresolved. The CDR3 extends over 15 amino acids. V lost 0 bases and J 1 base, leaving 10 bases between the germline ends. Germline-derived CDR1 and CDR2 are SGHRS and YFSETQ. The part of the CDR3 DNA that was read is TGCGCCAGCAGCTTGGATCCAGGCCCGAACACTGAA. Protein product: CASSLDPGPNTE. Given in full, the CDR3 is CASSLDPGPNTEAFF.

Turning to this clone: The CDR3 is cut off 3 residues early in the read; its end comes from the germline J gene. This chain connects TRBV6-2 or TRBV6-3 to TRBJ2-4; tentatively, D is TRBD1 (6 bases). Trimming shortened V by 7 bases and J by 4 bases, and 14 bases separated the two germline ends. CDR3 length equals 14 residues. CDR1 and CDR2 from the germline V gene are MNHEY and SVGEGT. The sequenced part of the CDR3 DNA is TGTGCCAGCAATGCAGGGGTGGAAAAAAACATT. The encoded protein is CASNAGVEKNI. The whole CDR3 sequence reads CASNAGVEKNIQYF.

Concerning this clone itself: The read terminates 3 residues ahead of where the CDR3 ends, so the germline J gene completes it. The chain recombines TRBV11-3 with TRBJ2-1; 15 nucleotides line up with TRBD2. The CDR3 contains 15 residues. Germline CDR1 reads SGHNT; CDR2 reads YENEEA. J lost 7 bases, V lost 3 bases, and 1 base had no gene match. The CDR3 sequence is CASSLGLAGGNEQFF. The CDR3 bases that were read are TGTGCCAGCAGCTTGGGACTAGCGGGAGGAAATGAG.

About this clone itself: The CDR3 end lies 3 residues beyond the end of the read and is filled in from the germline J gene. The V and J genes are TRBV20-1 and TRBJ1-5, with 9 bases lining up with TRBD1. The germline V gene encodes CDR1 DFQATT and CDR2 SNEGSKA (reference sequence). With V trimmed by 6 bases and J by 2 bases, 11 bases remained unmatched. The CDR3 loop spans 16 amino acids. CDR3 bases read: TGCAGTGCGACCGGGACAGGGCCTTGGCGCAATCAGCCC. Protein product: CSATGTGPWRNQP. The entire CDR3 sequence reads CSATGTGPWRNQPQHF.

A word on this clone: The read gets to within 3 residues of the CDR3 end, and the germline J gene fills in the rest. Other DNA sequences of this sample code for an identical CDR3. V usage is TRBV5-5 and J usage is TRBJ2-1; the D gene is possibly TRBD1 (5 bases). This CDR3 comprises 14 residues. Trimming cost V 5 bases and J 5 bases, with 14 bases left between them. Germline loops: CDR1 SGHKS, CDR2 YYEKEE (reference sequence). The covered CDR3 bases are TGTGCCAGCAGTCGCACAGGTTCGAACAATGAG. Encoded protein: CASSRTGSNNE. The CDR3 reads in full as CASSRTGSNNEQFF.

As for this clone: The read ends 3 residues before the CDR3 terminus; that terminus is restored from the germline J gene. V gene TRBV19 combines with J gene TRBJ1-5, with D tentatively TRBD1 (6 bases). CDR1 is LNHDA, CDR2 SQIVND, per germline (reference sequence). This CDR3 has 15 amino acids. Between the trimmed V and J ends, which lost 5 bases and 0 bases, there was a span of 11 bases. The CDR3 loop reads CASSPQGNSNQPQHF. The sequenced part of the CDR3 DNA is TGTGCCAGTAGTCCCCAGGGGAATAGCAATCAGCCC.

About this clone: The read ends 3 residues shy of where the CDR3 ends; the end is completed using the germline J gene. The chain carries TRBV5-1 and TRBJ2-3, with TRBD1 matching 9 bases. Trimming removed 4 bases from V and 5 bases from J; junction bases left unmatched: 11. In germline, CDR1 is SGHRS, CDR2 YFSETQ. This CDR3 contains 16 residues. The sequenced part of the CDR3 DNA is TGCGCCAGCAGCCCGCACACAGGGGGCGCGGGAGATACG. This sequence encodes CASSPHTGGAGDT. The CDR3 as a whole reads CASSPHTGGAGDTQYF.

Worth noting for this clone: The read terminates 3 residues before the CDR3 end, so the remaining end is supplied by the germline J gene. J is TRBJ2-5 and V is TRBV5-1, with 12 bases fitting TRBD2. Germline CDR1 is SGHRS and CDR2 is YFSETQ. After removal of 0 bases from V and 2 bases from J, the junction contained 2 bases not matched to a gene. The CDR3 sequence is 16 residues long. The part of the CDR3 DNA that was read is TGCGCCAGCAGCTTGGCCCTAGCGGGAGGGCAAGAGACC. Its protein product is CASSLALAGGQET. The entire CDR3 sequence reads CASSLALAGGQETQYF.

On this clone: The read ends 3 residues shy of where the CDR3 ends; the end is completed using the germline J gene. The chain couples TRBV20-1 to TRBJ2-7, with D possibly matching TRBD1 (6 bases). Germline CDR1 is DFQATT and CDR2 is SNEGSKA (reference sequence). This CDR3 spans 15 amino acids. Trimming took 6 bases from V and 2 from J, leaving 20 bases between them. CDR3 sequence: CSARRQVSRTYEQYF. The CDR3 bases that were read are TGCAGTGCCAGGAGACAGGTGTCCCGTACCTACGAG.

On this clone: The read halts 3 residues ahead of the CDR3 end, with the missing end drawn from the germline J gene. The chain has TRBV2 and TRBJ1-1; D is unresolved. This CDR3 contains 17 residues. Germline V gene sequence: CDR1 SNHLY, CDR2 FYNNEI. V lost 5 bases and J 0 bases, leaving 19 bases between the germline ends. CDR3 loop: CASSTPGYEKVNTEAFF. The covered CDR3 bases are TGTGCCAGCAGTACGCCGGGGTACGAGAAAGTGAACACTGAA.

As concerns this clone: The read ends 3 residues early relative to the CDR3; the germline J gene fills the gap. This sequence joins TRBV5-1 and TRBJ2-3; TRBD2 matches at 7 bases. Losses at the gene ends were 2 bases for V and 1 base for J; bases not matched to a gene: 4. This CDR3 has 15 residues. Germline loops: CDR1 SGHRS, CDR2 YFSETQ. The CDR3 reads CASSLTSVGTDTQYF. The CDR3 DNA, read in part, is TGCGCCAGCAGCTTAACTAGCGTAGGCACAGATACG.

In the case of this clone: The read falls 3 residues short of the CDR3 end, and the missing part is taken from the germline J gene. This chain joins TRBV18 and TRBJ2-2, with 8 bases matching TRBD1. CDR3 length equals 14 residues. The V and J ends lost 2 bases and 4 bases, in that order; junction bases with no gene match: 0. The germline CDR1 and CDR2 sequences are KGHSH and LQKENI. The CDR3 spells CASSPGQGTGELFF. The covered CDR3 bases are TGTGCCAGCTCACCAGGACAGGGCACCGGGGAG.

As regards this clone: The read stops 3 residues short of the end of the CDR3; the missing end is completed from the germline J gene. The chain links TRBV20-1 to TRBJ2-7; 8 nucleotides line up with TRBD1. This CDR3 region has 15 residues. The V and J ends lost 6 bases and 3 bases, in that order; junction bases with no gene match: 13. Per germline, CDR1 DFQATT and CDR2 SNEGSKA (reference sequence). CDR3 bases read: TGCAGTGCCACCCTCGGGACAGGTCTATACTACGAG. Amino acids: CSATLGTGLYYE. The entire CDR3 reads CSATLGTGLYYEQYF.

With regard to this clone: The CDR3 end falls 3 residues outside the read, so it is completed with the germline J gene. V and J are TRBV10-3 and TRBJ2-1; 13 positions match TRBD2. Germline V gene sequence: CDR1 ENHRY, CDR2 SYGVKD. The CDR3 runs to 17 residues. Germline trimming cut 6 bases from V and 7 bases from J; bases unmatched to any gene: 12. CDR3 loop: CAIRPTTGTSGMNEQFF. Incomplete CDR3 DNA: TGTGCCATCAGACCCACAACCGGGACTAGCGGGATGAATGAG.